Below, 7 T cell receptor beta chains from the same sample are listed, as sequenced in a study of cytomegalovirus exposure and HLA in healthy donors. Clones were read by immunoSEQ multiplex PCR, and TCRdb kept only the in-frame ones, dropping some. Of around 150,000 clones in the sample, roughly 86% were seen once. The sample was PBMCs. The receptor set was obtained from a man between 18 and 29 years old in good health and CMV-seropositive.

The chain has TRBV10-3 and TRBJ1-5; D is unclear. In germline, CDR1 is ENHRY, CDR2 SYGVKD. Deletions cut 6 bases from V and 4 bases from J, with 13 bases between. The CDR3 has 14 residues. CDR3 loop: CAISPTGTNQPQHF. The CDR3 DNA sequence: TGTGCCATCAGCCCTACGGGTACGAATCAGCCCCAGCATTTT.

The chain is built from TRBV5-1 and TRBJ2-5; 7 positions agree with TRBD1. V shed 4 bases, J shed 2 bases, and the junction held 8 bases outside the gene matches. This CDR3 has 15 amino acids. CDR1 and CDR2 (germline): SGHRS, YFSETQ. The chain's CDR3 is CASSPDRAEQETQYF. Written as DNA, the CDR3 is TGCGCCAGCAGCCCCGACAGGGCGGAACAAGAGACCCAGTACTTC.

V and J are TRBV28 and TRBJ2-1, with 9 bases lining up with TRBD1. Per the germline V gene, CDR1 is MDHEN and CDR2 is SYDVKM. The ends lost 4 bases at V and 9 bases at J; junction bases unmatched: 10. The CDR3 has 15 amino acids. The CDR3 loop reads CASSSTGTGSSEQFF. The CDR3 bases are TGTGCCAGCAGTTCGACCGGGACAGGGTCTAGTGAGCAGTTCTTC.

Written as DNA, the CDR3 is TGTGCCAGCAGTTACATGGGACTAGGCACCGGGGAGCTGTTTTTT. This sequence encodes CASSYMGLGTGELFF. This sequence joins TRBV6-5 and TRBJ2-2; 8 bases line up with TRBD2. Germline assignment: CDR1 MNHEY and CDR2 SVGAGI. V was pared by 2 bases and J by 4 bases, with 3 bases of the junction left unmatched. The CDR3 covers 15 residues.

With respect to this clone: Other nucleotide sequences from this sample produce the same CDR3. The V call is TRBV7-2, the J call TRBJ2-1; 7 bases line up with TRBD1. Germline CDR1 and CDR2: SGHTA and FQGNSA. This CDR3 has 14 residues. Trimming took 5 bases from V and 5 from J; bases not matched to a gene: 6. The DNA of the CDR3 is TGTGCCAGCAGCCTATGGACAGGAAACAATGAGCAGTTCTTC. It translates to CASSLWTGNNEQFF.

The CDR3 spells CASSPPSGSVEQFF. In DNA form, the CDR3 reads TGTGCCAGCAGCCCCCCTAGCGGGAGTGTTGAGCAGTTCTTC. The rearrangement uses TRBV13 and TRBJ2-1; TRBD2 matches at 10 bases. Trimming at V came to 5 bases and at J to 9 bases, leaving 7 bases not matched to a gene. Germline-derived CDR1 and CDR2 are PRHDT and FYEKMQ (reference sequence). This CDR3 spans 14 amino acids.

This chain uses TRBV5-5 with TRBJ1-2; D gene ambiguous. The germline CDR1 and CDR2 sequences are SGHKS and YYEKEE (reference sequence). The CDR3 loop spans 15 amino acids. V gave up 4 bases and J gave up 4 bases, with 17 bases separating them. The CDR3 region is CASSPIPPLFYGYTF. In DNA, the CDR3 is TGTGCCAGCAGCCCAATTCCCCCTCTATTCTATGGCTACACCTTC.